This is a list of T cell receptor beta chains from one sample in a study of CD8+ T cells in alopecia areata. The protocol was immunoSEQ multiplex PCR, while the TCRdb copy is restricted to in-frame clones and leaves out a portion. The data contain around 120,000 clones, around 58% of them seen just once; the ten biggest clones take up almost 30%. The sample in question was CD8+ T cells sorted from blood, obtained at week 4, from a patient treated with tofacitinib. All receptors come from a human donor with alopecia areata. Each CDR3 is given with its conserved first and last residue. The D gene is left open where the match is weak. Expanded clones are given a class, and other clones once, few, many or no size at all.

D | size | J | V | CDR3 | DNA
NA | NA | TRBJ2-1 | TRBV30 | CAWSEVHEQFF | TGTGCCTGGAGTGAGGTTCATGAGCAGTTCTTC
TRBD1 | NA | TRBJ2-3 | TRBV7-8 | CASSFDPTGKSDTQYF | TGTGCCAGCAGCTTTGACCCGACAGGGAAATCAGATACGCAGTATTTT
TRBD1 | NA | TRBJ2-1 | TRBV29-1 | CSVRTGRYNEQFF | TGCAGCGTCCGGACAGGCCGTTACAATGAGCAGTTCTTC
NA | NA | TRBJ2-3 | TRBV27 | CASSSLIHRTDTQYF | TGTGCCAGCAGTTCGCTAATTCACCGCACAGATACGCAGTATTTT
NA | NA | TRBJ1-2 | TRBV6-4 | CASSDSPEYAANYGYTF | TGTGCCAGCAGTGACTCCCCAGAGTACGCGGCTAACTATGGCTACACCTTC
TRBD1 | NA | TRBJ2-2 | TRBV10-3 | CAISGIVGQPNTGELFF | TGTGCCATCAGTGGAATAGTGGGACAGCCGAACACCGGGGAGCTGTTTTTT
NA | NA | TRBJ1-2 | TRBV23-1 | CASSAVWEGMVFYGYTF | TGCGCCAGCAGCGCGGTCTGGGAGGGGATGGTCTTCTATGGCTACACCTTC
NA | few | TRBJ2-7 | TRBV9 | CASSVTGLNSYEQYF | TGTGCCAGCAGCGTAACCGGACTAAACTCCTACGAGCAGTACTTC
NA | few | TRBJ1-1 | TRBV7-8 | CASSSRGVRNTEAFF | TGTGCCAGCAGCTCAAGAGGGGTGCGGAACACTGAAGCTTTCTTT
NA | NA | TRBJ1-2 | TRBV30 | CAWSDGPGYGYTF | TGTGCCTGGAGTGATGGGCCGGGCTATGGCTACACCTTC
NA | NA | TRBJ2-1 | TRBV30 | CAWTTGNEQFF | TGTGCCTGGACGACAGGCAATGAGCAGTTCTTC